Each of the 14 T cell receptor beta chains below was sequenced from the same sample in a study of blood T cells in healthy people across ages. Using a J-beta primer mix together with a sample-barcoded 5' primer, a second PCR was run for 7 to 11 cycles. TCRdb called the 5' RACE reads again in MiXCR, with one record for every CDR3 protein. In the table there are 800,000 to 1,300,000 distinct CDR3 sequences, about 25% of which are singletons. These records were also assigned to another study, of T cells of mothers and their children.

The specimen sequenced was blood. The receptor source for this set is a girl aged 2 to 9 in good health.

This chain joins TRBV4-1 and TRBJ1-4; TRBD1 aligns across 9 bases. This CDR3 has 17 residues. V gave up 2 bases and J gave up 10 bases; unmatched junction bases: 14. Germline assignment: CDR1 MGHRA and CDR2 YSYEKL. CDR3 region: CASSQPGQGRVAGKLFF. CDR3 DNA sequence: TGCGCCAGCAGCCAACCGGGACAGGGAAGGGTAGCCGGAAAACTGTTTTTT.

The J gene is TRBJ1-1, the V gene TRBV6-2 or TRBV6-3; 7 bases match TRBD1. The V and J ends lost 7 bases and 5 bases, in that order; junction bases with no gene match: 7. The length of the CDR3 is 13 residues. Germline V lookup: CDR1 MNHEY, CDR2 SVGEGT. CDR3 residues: CASNYDRVTEAFF. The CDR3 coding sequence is TGTGCCAGCAACTACGACAGGGTTACTGAAGCTTTCTTT.

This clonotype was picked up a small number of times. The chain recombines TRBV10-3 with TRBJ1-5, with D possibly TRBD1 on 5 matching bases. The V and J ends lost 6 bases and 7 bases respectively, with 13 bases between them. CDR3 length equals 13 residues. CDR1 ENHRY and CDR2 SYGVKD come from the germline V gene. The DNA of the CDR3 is TGTGCCATCAGCCCACTTCAGGGCCAGCCCCAGCATTTT. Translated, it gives CAISPLQGQPQHF.

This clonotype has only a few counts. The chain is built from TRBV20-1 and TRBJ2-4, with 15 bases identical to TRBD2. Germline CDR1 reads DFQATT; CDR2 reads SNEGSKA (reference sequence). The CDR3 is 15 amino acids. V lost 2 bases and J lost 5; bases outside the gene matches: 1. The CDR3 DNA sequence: TGCAGTGCTAGAAGGACTAGCGGGAGGGAAAACATTCAGTACTTC. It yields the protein CSARRTSGRENIQYF.

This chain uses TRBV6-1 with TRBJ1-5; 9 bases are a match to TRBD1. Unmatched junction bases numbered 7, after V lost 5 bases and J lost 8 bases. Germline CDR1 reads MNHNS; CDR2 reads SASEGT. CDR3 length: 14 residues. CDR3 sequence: CASSRTGANEPQHF. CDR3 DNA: TGTGCCAGCAGTCGGACAGGGGCTAATGAGCCCCAGCATTTT.

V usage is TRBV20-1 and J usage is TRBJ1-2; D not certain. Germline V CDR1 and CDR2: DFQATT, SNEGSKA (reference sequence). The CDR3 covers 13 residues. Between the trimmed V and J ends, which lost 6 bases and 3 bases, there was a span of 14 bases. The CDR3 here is CSARAVGDYGYTF. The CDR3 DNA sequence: TGCAGTGCGAGGGCTGTCGGGGACTATGGCTACACCTTC.

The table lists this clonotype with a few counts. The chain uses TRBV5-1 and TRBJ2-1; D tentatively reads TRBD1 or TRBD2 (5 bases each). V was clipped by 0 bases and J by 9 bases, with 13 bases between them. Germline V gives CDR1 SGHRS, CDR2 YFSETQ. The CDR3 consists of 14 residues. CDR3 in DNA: TGCGCCAGCAGCTTGGGGGGCGTGGGGACTGAGCAGTTCTTC. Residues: CASSLGGVGTEQFF.

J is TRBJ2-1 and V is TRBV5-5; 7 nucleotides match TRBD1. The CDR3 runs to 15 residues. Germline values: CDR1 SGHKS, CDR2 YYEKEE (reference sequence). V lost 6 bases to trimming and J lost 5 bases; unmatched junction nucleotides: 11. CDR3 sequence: CASTTPGQNNNEQFF. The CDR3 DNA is TGTGCCAGCACTACTCCGGGACAGAATAACAATGAGCAGTTCTTC.

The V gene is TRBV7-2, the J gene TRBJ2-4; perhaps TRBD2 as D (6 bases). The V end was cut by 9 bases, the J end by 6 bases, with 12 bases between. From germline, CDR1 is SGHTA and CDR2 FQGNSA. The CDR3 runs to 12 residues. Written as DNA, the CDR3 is TGTGCCAGTACGACCGGGGGAAACATTCAGTACTTC. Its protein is CASTTGGNIQYF.

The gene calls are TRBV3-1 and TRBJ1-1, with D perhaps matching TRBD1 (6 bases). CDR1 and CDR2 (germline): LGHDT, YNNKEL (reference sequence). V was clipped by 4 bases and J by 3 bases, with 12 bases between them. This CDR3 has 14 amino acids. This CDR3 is CASSLQGSDTEAFF. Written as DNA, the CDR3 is TGTGCCAGCAGCCTACAGGGTAGCGACACTGAAGCTTTCTTT.

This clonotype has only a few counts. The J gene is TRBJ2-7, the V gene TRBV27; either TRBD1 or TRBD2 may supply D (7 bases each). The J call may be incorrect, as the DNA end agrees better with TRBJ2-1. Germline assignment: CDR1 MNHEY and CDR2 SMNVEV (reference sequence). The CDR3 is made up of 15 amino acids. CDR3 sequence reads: CASSGGDSLYNEQFF. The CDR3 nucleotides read TGTGCCAGCAGTGGGGGGGACAGTTTGTACAATGAGCAGTTCTTC.

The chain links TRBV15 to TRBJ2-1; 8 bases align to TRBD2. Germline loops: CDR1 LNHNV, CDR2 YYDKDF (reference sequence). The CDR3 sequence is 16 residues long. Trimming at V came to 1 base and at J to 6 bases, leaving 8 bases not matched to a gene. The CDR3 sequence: CATSRGVIAGSNEQFF. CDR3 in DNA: TGTGCCACCAGCAGAGGCGTGATAGCGGGAAGCAATGAGCAGTTCTTC. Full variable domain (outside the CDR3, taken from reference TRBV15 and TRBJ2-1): DAMVIQNPRYQVTQFGKPVTLSCSQTLNHNVMYWYQQKSSQAPKLLFHYYDKDFNNEADTPDNFQSRRPNTSFCFLDIRSPGLGDTAMYLCATSRGVIAGSNEQFFGPGTRLTVL.

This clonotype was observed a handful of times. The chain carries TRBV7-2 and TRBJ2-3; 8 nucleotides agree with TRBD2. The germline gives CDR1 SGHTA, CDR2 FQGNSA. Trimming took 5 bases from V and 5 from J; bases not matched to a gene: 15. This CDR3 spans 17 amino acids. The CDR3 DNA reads TGTGCCAGCAGCCCCCGCCTTCCTAGCGGGTCACTAGATACGCAGTATTTT. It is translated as CASSPRLPSGSLDTQYF. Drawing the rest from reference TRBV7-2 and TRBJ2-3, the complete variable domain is GAGVSQSPSNKVTEKGKDVELRCDPISGHTALYWYRQSLGQGLEFLIYFQGNSAPDKSGLPSDRFSAERTGGSVSTLTIQRTQQEDSAVYLCASSPRLPSGSLDTQYFGPGTRLTVL.

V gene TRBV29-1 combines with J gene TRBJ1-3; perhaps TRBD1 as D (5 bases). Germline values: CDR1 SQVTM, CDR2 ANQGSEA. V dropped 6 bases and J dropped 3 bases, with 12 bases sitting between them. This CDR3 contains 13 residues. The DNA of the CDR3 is TGCAGCGTCGGGACGGGCTTTGGAAACACCATATATTTT. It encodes CSVGTGFGNTIYF.